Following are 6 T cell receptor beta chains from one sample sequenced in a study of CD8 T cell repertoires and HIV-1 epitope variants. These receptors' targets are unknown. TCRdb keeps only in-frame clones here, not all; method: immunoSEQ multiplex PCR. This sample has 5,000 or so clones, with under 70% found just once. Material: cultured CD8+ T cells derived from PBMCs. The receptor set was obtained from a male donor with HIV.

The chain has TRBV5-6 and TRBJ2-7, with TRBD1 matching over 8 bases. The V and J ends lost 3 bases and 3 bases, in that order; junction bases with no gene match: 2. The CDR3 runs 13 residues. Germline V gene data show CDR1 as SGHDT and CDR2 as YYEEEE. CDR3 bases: TGTGCCAGCAGCTCGGACAGGGTCTACGAGCAGTACTTC. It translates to CASSSDRVYEQYF.

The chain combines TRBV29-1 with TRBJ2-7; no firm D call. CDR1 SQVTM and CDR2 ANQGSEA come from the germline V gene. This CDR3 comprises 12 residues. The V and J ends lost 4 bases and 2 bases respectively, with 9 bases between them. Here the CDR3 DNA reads TGCAGCGTTGCGGCAGACCCCTACGAGCAGTACTTC. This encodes CSVAADPYEQYF.

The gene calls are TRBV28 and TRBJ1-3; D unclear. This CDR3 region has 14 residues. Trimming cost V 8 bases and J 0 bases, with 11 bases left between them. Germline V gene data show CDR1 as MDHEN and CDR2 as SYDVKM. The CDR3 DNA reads TGTGCCAGCTCGTTGTATATCTCTGGAAACACCATATATTTT. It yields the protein CASSLYISGNTIYF.

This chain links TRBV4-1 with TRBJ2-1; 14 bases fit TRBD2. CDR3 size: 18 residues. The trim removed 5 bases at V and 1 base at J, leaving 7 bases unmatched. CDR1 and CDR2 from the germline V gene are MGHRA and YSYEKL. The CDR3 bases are TGCGCCAGCAGCTTGAGGACTAGCGGGAGGAGGTCCTACAATGAGCAGTTCTTC. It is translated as CASSLRTSGRRSYNEQFF.

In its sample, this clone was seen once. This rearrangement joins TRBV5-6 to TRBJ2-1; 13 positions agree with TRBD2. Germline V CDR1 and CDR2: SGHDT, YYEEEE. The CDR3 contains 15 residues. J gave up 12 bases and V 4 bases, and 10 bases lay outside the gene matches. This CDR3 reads CASSPGLAGVQGQFF. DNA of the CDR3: TGTGCCAGCAGCCCCGGACTAGCGGGAGTGCAAGGGCAGTTCTTC.

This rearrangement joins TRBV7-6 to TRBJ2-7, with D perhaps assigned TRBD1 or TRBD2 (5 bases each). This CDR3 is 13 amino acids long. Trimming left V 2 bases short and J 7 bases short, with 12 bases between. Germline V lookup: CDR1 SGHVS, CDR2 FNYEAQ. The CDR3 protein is CASSLSGTWEQYF. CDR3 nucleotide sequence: TGTGCCAGCAGCTTATCCGGGACCTGGGAGCAGTACTTC.